A selection of T cell receptor beta chains follows, all from one sample in a study of identical twins. TCRdb passed the 5' RACE reads through MiXCR, listing each CDR3 protein once. This table holds 1.5 million to 2 million distinct CDR3 sequences, less than 40% found once. Sample: cord blood. These receptors were collected from a newborn girl in good health. CDR3s include the opening cysteine and the closing phenylalanine or tryptophan. The order of the fields is clone size, J gene, V gene, D gene, CDR3 DNA, CDR3 protein. D genes are given only for firm matches. Clone size is not always given. Where it is, it says once, few, many or a class for expanded clones.

size: many
J: TRBJ1-2
V: TRBV7-9
D: -
DNA: TGTGCCAGCAGCTTAGGGAAGTCGGGCTACACCTTC
CDR3: CASSLGKSGYTF

size: -
J: TRBJ2-1
V: TRBV12-3/TRBV12-4
D: TRBD1
DNA: TGTGCCAGCAGCAACAGGGAGCCGGGACAGGTCCACAATGAGCAGTTCTTC
CDR3: CASSNREPGQVHNEQFF

size: few
J: TRBJ2-1
V: TRBV12-3/TRBV12-4
D: -
DNA: TGTGCCAGCCCAACTTACAATGAGCAGTTCTTC
CDR3: CASPTYNEQFF

size: -
J: TRBJ2-2
V: TRBV6-5
D: -
DNA: TGTGCCAGCAGCCCTAGGGGTGTTGGGGCCGGGGAGCTGTTTTTT
CDR3: CASSPRGVGAGELFF

size: -
J: TRBJ2-7
V: TRBV20-1
D: TRBD2
DNA: TGCAGTGCCGAGACTAGCGGGAGGGCCCGGGGCGAGCAGTACTTC
CDR3: CSAETSGRARGEQYF

size: many
J: TRBJ2-7
V: TRBV10-3
D: TRBD2
DNA: TGTGCCATCAGTGAGTCGAGCGGGAGCTCCTACGAGCAGTACTTC
CDR3: CAISESSGSSYEQYF

size: -
J: TRBJ1-4
V: TRBV28
D: -
DNA: TGTGCCAGCAGTTTATCTCGTAAGGGCTGGCTTACTGAAAAACTGTTTTTT
CDR3: CASSLSRKGWLTEKLFF

size: few
J: TRBJ2-3
V: TRBV4-1
D: TRBD2
DNA: TGCGCCAGCAGCCCGTTGGGACTAGCGGCTCCCTTCACAGATACGCAGTATTTT
CDR3: CASSPLGLAAPFTDTQYF

size: -
J: TRBJ1-6
V: TRBV27
D: -
DNA: TGTGCCAGCAGTTTATCAACGGGACTTTATAATTCACCCCTCCACTTT
CDR3: CASSLSTGLYNSPLHF

size: few
J: TRBJ2-3
V: TRBV20-1
D: TRBD1
DNA: TGCAGTGCTATAGACAGGGCCCCAGATACGCAGTATTTT
CDR3: CSAIDRAPDTQYF

size: -
J: TRBJ2-3
V: TRBV2
D: -
DNA: TGTGCCAGCAGAGGACGGACTACCACAGATACGCAGTATTTT
CDR3: CASRGRTTTDTQYF

size: few
J: TRBJ2-7
V: TRBV20-1
D: -
DNA: TGCAGTGCTAGTTGGGCCTTAAGCTACGAGCAGTACTTC
CDR3: CSASWALSYEQYF

size: once
J: TRBJ2-5
V: TRBV4-2
D: TRBD2
DNA: TGTGCCAGCGGCCAGGAGACTAGCGTGGGACAAGAGACCCAGTACTTC
CDR3: CASGQETSVGQETQYF

size: few
J: TRBJ2-7
V: TRBV6-6
D: -
DNA: TGTGCCAGCAGTTATGGGGTAGCGGTCTACGAGCAGTACTTC
CDR3: CASSYGVAVYEQYF

size: -
J: TRBJ2-1
V: TRBV12-3/TRBV12-4
D: -
DNA: TGTGCCAGCAGCCCCGAGGGGGGCCCACGACGTTACAATGAGCAGTTCTTC
CDR3: CASSPEGGPRRYNEQFF

size: few
J: TRBJ2-1
V: TRBV20-1
D: TRBD2
DNA: TGCAGTGCTAGAGACTCAGCGGGAGCCCATTACAATGAGCAGTTCTTC
CDR3: CSARDSAGAHYNEQFF

size: -
J: TRBJ2-7
V: TRBV20-1
D: TRBD2
DNA: TGCAGTGCTAGAGATCCGCTAGCGGCAAACTACGAGCAGTACTTC
CDR3: CSARDPLAANYEQYF

size: -
J: TRBJ2-7
V: TRBV7-9
D: TRBD1
DNA: TGTGCCAGCAGCCCCCCGCCGGGACAGAACTACGAGCAGTACTTC
CDR3: CASSPPPGQNYEQYF

size: -
J: TRBJ2-1
V: TRBV7-9
D: TRBD2
DNA: TGTGCCAGCAGCTTATTGGGTAGCGGGAGGGTCATTAATGAGCAGTTCTTC
CDR3: CASSLLGSGRVINEQFF

size: few
J: TRBJ2-3
V: TRBV3-1
D: -
DNA: TGTGCCAGCAGCCAAGAAAAGGACACAGATACGCAGTATTTT
CDR3: CASSQEKDTDTQYF

size: few
J: TRBJ2-1
V: TRBV30
D: -
DNA: TGTGCCTGGAGTGTACTCCGGGGTGAGCAGTTCTTC
CDR3: CAWSVLRGEQFF

size: -
J: TRBJ2-4
V: TRBV10-3
D: TRBD2
DNA: TGTGCCATCAGTGGCACTAGCGGGAGCAAAAACACTCAGTACTTC
CDR3: CAISGTSGSKNTQYF

size: few
J: TRBJ1-4
V: TRBV9
D: -
DNA: TGTGCCAGCAGCCCAACCATCGACAGGAGTGGTGAAAAACTGTTTTTT
CDR3: CASSPTIDRSGEKLFF

size: -
J: TRBJ1-1
V: TRBV20-1
D: -
DNA: TGCAGTGCTAGAGAGGGGGGGAGGGAAGCTTTCTTT
CDR3: CSAREGGREAFF

size: -
J: TRBJ1-2
V: TRBV7-2
D: TRBD1
DNA: TGTGCCAGCAGCCCGGGACAGGGCCCGCTTTATGGCTACACCTTC
CDR3: CASSPGQGPLYGYTF